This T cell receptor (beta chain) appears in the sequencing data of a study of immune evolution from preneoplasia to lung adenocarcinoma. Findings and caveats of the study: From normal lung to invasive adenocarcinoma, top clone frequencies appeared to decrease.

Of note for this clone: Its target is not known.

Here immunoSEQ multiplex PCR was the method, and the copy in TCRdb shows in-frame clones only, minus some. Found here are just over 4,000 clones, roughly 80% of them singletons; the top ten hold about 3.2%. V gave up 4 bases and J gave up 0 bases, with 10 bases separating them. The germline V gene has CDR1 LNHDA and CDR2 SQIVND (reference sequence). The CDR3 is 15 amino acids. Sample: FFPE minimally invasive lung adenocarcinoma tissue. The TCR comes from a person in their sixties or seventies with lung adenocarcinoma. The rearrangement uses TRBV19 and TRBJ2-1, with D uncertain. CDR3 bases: TGTGCCAGTAGTACCGACATGAGCTCCTACAATGAGCAGTTCTTC. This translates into CASSTDMSSYNEQFF.